Below are 14 T cell receptor beta chains sequenced from a single sample in a study of cytomegalovirus exposure and HLA in healthy donors (dated by TCRdb to about 2017). Receptor libraries were prepared by the immunoSEQ multiplex PCR assay. The table was pulled from immuneACCESS by TCRdb, which kept in-frame rearrangements only. Such tables lose some clones; where checked, under half of the loss comes from unresolved V genes, and the rest has no known cause. The sample table contains 150,000 or so clones; only one count was recorded for about 87% of them. The ten largest account for around 5.9% of the sample. Sequencing was done on a sample of PBMCs. The origin of the receptors is a young woman in good health and CMV-seropositive.

The rearrangement joins TRBV2 to TRBJ2-7; TRBD2 might be the D (6 bases). The CDR3 runs to 14 residues. Trimming left V 3 bases short and J 0 bases short, with 9 bases between. CDR1 SNHLY and CDR2 FYNNEI come from the germline V gene. This CDR3 is CASSEVGSSYEQYF. DNA of the CDR3: TGTGCCAGCAGTGAGGTCGGGAGCTCCTACGAGCAGTACTTC.

This chain links TRBV7-2 with TRBJ2-5; the match to TRBD2 covers 7 bases. The CDR3 covers 17 residues. Germline lookup yields CDR1 SGHTA and CDR2 FQGNSA. V was clipped by 5 bases and J by 0 bases; unmatched bases: 12. The CDR3 DNA is TGTGCCAGCAGCCCTGTGGGATTAGCGGGCTACCAAGAGACCCAGTACTTC. Its translation is CASSPVGLAGYQETQYF.

The gene calls are TRBV29-1 and TRBJ2-7, with a weak D call TRBD2 (6 bases). Germline CDR1 and CDR2: SQVTM and ANQGSEA. V lost 3 bases and J 3 bases, leaving 12 bases between the germline ends. CDR3 length: 13 residues. The CDR3 bases are TGCAGCGTTGAGGGCGAGGGAGGCTACGAGCAGTACTTC. This codes for CSVEGEGGYEQYF.

This chain connects TRBV15 to TRBJ2-1; D may be TRBD2 (5 bases). Germline V gives CDR1 LNHNV, CDR2 YYDKDF (reference sequence). With 3 bases removed from V and 0 bases from J, the gap between germline ends came to 12 bases. The CDR3 is made up of 16 amino acids. The CDR3 nucleotides read TGTGCCACCAGCAGGGAGAAGCGGAGCTCCTACAATGAGCAGTTCTTC. Translation gives CATSREKRSSYNEQFF.

The chain is built from TRBV28 and TRBJ2-7; TRBD1 is a possible D gene (5 bases). CDR1 and CDR2 (germline): MDHEN, SYDVKM. CDR3 size: 14 residues. V lost 3 bases to trimming and J lost 3 bases, with 12 bases between them. CDR3: CASSFRAGNYEQYF. CDR3 bases: TGTGCCAGCAGTTTCAGGGCAGGGAACTACGAGCAGTACTTC.

V is TRBV13 and J is TRBJ1-1; D ambiguous. V lost 10 bases and J 0 bases, leaving 9 bases between the germline ends. The CDR3 loop spans 12 amino acids. Germline assignment: CDR1 PRHDT and CDR2 FYEKMQ (reference sequence). The CDR3 region is CATISVNTEAFF. CDR3 coding DNA: TGTGCCACCATTTCGGTGAACACTGAAGCTTTCTTT.

The chain recombines TRBV5-1 with TRBJ2-7; 7 nucleotides line up with TRBD1. V dropped 2 bases and J dropped 3; count of bases not matched to a gene: 11. CDR1 is SGHRS and CDR2 is YFSETQ in the germline V gene. This CDR3 is built from 16 residues. CDR3 loop: CASSFHSGTVFYEQYF. CDR3 DNA sequence: TGCGCCAGCAGCTTTCACTCCGGGACAGTCTTCTACGAGCAGTACTTC.

The table lists this clone with a count of one. The V call is TRBV19, the J call TRBJ2-2, with 8 bases matching TRBD1. Germline trimming cut 7 bases from V and 3 bases from J; bases unmatched to any gene: 7. CDR3 length: 15 residues. Germline V CDR1 and CDR2: LNHDA, SQIVND (reference sequence). The CDR3 reads CASTNPGGHTGELFF. The CDR3, as DNA: TGTGCCAGTACAAATCCAGGGGGCCACACCGGGGAGCTGTTTTTT.

This chain joins TRBV6-1 and TRBJ2-2; 7 bases map to TRBD1. The CDR3 extends over 15 amino acids. Looked up from germline, CDR1 is MNHNS and CDR2 is SASEGT. Unmatched junction bases numbered 9, after V lost 6 bases and J lost 5 bases. In DNA, the CDR3 is TGTGCCAGCAGCCGCAACAGGGGCCGGACCGGGGAGCTGTTTTTT. The encoded protein is CASSRNRGRTGELFF.

The chain is built from TRBV7-2 and TRBJ2-1, with D tentatively TRBD1 (5 bases). Germline V lookup: CDR1 SGHTA, CDR2 FQGNSA. Trimming cost V 2 bases and J 7 bases, with 12 bases left between them. This CDR3 contains 14 residues. CDR3 sequence (DNA): TGTGCCAGCAGCTTATCTTTGGGGCTTAATGAGCAGTTCTTC. Amino acid sequence: CASSLSLGLNEQFF.

As DNA, the CDR3 is TGTGCCAGCAGTGAAGGGGCGGGGGACACCGGGGAGCTGTTTTTT. It is translated as CASSEGAGDTGELFF. This rearrangement joins TRBV6-1 to TRBJ2-2; 7 nucleotides agree with TRBD2. After removal of 1 base from V and 3 bases from J, the junction contained 2 bases not matched to a gene. The CDR3 is 15 amino acids. The germline CDR1 and CDR2 sequences are MNHNS and SASEGT.

The gene calls are TRBV6-1 and TRBJ1-2; 8 bases fit TRBD1. This CDR3 region has 13 residues. Trimming removed 7 bases from V and 5 bases from J; junction bases left unmatched: 6. Germline lookup yields CDR1 MNHNS and CDR2 SASEGT. CDR3 amino acids: CASIMGQVYGYTF. CDR3 DNA sequence: TGTGCCAGCATCATGGGACAGGTTTATGGCTACACCTTC.

V gene TRBV2 combines with J gene TRBJ2-5; 8 bases line up with TRBD1. This CDR3 has 14 residues. Germline-derived CDR1 and CDR2 are SNHLY and FYNNEI. Unmatched junction bases numbered 9, after V lost 6 bases and J lost 6 bases. The CDR3 reads CASRPTGTGKTQYF. The CDR3 nucleotides are TGTGCCAGCAGGCCAACGGGGACAGGAAAGACCCAGTACTTC.

The chain employs TRBV11-3 and TRBJ2-1; maybe TRBD1 (6 bases). Germline V CDR1 and CDR2: SGHNT, YENEEA. Deletions cut 5 bases from V and 8 bases from J, with 10 bases between. CDR3 length: 12 amino acids. The CDR3 nucleotides read TGTGCCAGCAGCCTTCAGGGGCATGAGCAGTTCTTC. Its protein is CASSLQGHEQFF.